This TCR beta chain is drawn from a study of CD8 T cells in ankylosing spondylitis. Study results and caveats: In ankylosing spondylitis patients, matched synovial fluid reportedly showed significant enrichment of disease-linked clones. Ankylosing spondylitis blood appeared to carry a characteristic TCR beta motif of fewer than 10 highly homologous variants.

This clonotype was counted a few times. Its antigen is undetermined. Each CDR3 protein is one row after TCRdb ran MiXCR on the 5' RACE reads. The sample holds 750,000 to 850,000 distinct CDR3 sequences, 12% seen once. This receptor was identified in a male donor with ankylosing spondylitis. The sequencing sample was made of blood, either unsorted or a sorted T cell fraction (not recorded which).

This CDR3 reads CASSLVPITDTQYF. CDR3 DNA: TGTGCCAGCAGCTTGGTGCCGATCACAGATACGCAGTATTTT. This rearrangement joins TRBV5-6 to TRBJ2-3, with D unclear. V was clipped by 0 bases and J by 2 bases, with 7 bases between them. The CDR3 totals 14 residues. Germline CDR1 is SGHDT and CDR2 is YYEEEE.